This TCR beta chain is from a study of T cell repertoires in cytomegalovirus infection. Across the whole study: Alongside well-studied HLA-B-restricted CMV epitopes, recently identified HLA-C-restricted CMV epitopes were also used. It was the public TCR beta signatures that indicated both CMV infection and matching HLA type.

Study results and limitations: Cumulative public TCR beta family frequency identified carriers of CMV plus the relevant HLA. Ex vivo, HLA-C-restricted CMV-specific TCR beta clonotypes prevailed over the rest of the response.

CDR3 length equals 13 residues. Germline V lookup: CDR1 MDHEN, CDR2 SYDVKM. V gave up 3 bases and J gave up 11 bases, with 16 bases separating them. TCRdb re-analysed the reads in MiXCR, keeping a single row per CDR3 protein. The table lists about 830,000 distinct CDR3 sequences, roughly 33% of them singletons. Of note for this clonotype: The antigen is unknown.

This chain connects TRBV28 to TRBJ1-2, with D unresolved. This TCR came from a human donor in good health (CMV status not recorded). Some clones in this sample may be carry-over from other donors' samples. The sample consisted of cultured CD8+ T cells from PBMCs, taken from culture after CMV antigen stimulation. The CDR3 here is CASSFGVVGRYTF. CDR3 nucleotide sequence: TGTGCCAGCAGTTTTGGAGTCGTAGGGCGGTACACCTTC.